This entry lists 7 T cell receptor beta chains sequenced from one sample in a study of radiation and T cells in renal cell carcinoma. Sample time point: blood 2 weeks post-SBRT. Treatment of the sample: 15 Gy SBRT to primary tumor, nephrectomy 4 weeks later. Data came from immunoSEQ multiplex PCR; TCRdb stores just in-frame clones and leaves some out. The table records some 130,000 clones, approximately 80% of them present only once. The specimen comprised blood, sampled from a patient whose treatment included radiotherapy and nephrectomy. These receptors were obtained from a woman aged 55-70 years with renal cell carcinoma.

The CDR3 spells CASSIQGIGYGYTF. In nucleotides, the CDR3 is TGTGCCAGTAGTATCCAGGGGATCGGGTATGGCTACACCTTC. The chain combines TRBV19 with TRBJ1-2; D possibly corresponds to TRBD1 (6 bases). V lost 3 bases, J lost 5 bases, and 13 bases lay in between. Germline CDR1 is LNHDA and CDR2 is SQIVND (reference sequence). This CDR3 has 14 amino acids.

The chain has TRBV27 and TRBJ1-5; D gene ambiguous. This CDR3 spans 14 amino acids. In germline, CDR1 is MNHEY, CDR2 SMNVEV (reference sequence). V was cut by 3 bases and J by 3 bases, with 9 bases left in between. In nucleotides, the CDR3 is TGTGCCAGCAGTTTTTTAGGGTTCAATCAGCCCCAGCATTTT. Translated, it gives CASSFLGFNQPQHF.

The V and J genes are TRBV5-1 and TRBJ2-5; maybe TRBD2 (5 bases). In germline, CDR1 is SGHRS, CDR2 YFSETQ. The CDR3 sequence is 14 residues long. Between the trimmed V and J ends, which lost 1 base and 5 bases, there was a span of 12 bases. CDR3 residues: CASSLRPGEETQYF. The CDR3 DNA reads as TGCGCCAGCAGCTTGCGACCTGGGGAGGAGACCCAGTACTTC.

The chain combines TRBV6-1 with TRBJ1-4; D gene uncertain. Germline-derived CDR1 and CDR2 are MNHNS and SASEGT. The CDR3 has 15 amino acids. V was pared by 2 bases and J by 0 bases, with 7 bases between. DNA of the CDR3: TGTGCCAGCAGTGAATGGGAGGCAACTAATGAAAAACTGTTTTTT. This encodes CASSEWEATNEKLFF.

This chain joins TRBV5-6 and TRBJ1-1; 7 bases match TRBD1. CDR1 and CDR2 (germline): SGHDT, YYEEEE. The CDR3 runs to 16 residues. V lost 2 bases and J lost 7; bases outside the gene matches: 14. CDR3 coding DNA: TGTGCCAGCAGCTTCAGCGGTAGGGGGCAAGACAGTGAAGCTTTCTTT. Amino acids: CASSFSGRGQDSEAFF.

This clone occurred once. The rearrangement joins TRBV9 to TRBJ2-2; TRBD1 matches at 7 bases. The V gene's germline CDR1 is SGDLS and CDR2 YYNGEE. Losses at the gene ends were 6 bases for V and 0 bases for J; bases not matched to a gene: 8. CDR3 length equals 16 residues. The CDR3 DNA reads TGTGCCAGCACCGGGACAGACAAAGCGAACACCGGGGAGCTGTTTTTT. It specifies CASTGTDKANTGELFF.

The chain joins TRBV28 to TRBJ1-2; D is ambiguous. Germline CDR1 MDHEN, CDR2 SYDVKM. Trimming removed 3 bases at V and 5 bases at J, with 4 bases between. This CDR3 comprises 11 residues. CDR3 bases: TGTGCCAGCAGTTTTAGGTATGGCTACACCTTC. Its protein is CASSFRYGYTF.